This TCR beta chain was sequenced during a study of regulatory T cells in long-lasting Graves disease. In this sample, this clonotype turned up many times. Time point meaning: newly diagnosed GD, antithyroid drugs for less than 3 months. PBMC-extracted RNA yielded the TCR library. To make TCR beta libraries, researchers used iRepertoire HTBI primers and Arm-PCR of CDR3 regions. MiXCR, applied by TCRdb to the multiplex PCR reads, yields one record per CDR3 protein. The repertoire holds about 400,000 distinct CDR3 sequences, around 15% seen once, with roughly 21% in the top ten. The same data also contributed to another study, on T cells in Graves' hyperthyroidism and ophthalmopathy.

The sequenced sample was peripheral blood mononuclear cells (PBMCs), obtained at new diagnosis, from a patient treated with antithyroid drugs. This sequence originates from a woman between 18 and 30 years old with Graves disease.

CDR3 sequence reads: CASSFRGTAKGWDYGYTF. The DNA of the CDR3 is TGTGCCAGCAGTTTCAGAGGGACAGCCAAGGGATGGGACTATGGCTACACCTTC. The chain couples TRBV27 to TRBJ1-2; TRBD1 aligns across 7 bases. With 3 bases clipped from V and 3 bases from J, the junction kept 16 bases outside the gene matches. This CDR3 spans 18 amino acids. CDR1 and CDR2 from the germline V gene are MNHEY and SMNVEV (reference sequence).